This T cell receptor beta chain was captured in a study of blood T cell repertoires in COVID-19. In the study overall: Donors in the United States, Italy and Spain gave samples during acute or convalescent COVID-19.

TCRdb's table, derived via immunoSEQ multiplex PCR, lists solely in-frame clones and lacks some. The sample lists about 160,000 clones, under 90% occurring once. J lost 4 bases, V lost 0 bases, and 12 bases had no gene match. This CDR3 has 17 amino acids. CDR1 and CDR2 (germline): MGHRA, YSYEKL. This TCR was recovered from a woman aged 55-75 years who had recovered from COVID-19. The gene calls are TRBV4-1 and TRBJ2-7, with TRBD2 matching 7 bases. The material sequenced was PBMCs or T cells enriched from blood (not recorded which). CDR3 region: CASSQDPLHGGSYEQYF. As DNA, the CDR3 is TGCGCCAGCAGCCAAGACCCCCTGCACGGGGGGTCTTACGAGCAGTACTTC.